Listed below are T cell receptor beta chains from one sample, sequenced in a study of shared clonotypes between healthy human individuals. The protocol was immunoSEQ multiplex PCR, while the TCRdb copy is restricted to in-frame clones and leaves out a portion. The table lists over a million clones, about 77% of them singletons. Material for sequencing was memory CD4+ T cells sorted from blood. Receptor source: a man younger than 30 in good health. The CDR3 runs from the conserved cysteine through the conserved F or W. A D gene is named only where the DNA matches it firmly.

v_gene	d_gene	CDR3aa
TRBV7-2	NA	CASSHQKRTGTDTQYF
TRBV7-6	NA	CASSSGPVTYNEQFF
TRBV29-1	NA	CSGRRGTEAFF
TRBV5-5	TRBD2	CASSLPGLADYEQYF
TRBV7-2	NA	CAATSWGTDTQYF
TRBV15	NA	CATSRDYQDYEQYF
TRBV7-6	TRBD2	CASSLAKSGGETQYF
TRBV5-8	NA	CASSPVGNGANVLTF
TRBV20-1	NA	CSASDKRRAFF
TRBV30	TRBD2	CAWSVPGLAEGDEQFF
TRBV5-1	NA	CASSAQGVRTDTQYF